The 24 T cell receptor beta chains in this list originate from one sample, sequenced in a study of shared clonotypes between healthy human individuals. Assay used: immunoSEQ multiplex PCR; TCRdb lists only in-frame clones, some missing. In the table there are 600,000 to 700,000 clones, about 80% of which are singletons. Sample: memory CD4+ T cells sorted from blood. Indicated subset: CD45RA-negative fraction. These receptors were collected from a woman aged 25-40 years in good health.

This sequence joins TRBV5-5 and TRBJ2-7; 7 nucleotides line up with TRBD2. This CDR3 region has 15 residues. The germline V gene has CDR1 SGHKS and CDR2 YYEKEE (reference sequence). V trimming: 4 bases; J trimming: 0 bases; junction bases outside the gene matches: 7. The CDR3 sequence: CASSARDYTSYEQYF. CDR3 nucleotide sequence: TGTGCCAGCAGCGCCCGGGACTACACCTCCTACGAGCAGTACTTC. Together with reference TRBV5-5 and TRBJ2-7, the CDR3 gives the full variable domain: DAGVTQSPTHLIKTRGQQVTLRCSPISGHKSVSWYQQVLGQGPQFIFQYYEKEERGRGNFPDRFSARQFPNYSSELNVNALLLGDSALYLCASSARDYTSYEQYFGPGTRLTVT.

V usage is TRBV29-1 and J usage is TRBJ2-5; possibly TRBD1 or TRBD2 for D (6 bases each). The CDR3 totals 14 residues. CDR1 is SQVTM, CDR2 ANQGSEA, per germline. Trimming cost V 6 bases and J 4 bases, with 18 bases left between them. The CDR3 nucleotides read TGCAGCGTAATCTGGCAGGGGAGGAGAGAGACCCAGTACTTC. Encoded protein: CSVIWQGRRETQYF.

The chain has TRBV11-1 and TRBJ1-1; 7 bases line up with TRBD1. CDR1 and CDR2 from the germline V gene are SGHAT and FQDESV (reference sequence). The CDR3 covers 14 residues. V was pared by 3 bases and J by 3 bases, with 4 bases of the junction left unmatched. CDR3 sequence: CASSFRQGDTEAFF. The CDR3 DNA sequence: TGTGCCAGCAGCTTCCGACAGGGTGACACTGAAGCTTTCTTT.

This clone was counted a few times. This chain joins TRBV6-1 and TRBJ1-3, with 9 bases that match TRBD1. V shed 3 bases, J shed 7 bases, and the junction held 1 base outside the gene matches. The CDR3 runs 13 residues. CDR1 is MNHNS and CDR2 is SASEGT in the germline V gene. The CDR3 DNA sequence: TGTGCCAGCAGTGATACAGGGGGCAACACCATATATTTT. Its protein is CASSDTGGNTIYF.

The chain is built from TRBV15 and TRBJ2-5; 7 bases align to TRBD1. V was pared by 2 bases and J by 3 bases, with 3 bases of the junction left unmatched. CDR1 is LNHNV, CDR2 YYDKDF, per germline (reference sequence). The length of the CDR3 is 14 residues. The CDR3, as DNA: TGTGCCACCAGCAGATCGGGACAGAAAGAGACCCAGTACTTC. It yields the protein CATSRSGQKETQYF.

This clone was observed a handful of times. The V and J genes are TRBV30 and TRBJ1-4; no firm D call. The V and J ends lost 3 bases and 8 bases respectively, with 13 bases between them. The CDR3 totals 13 residues. The germline V gene encodes CDR1 GTSNPN and CDR2 SVGIG (reference sequence). CDR3 sequence: CAWRRSVGEKLFF. The CDR3 nucleotides read TGTGCCTGGAGGAGGTCAGTTGGAGAAAAACTGTTTTTT.

The gene calls are TRBV30 and TRBJ1-5; maybe TRBD1 (6 bases). The V end was cut by 0 bases, the J end by 7 bases, with 10 bases between. The CDR3 sequence is 13 residues long. Germline V CDR1 and CDR2: GTSNPN, SVGIG (reference sequence). CDR3 nucleotides: TGTGCCTGGAGTGTGGCAGGGGAACAGCCCCAGCATTTT. It encodes CAWSVAGEQPQHF.

Note on this clone: The same CDR3 arises from other DNA sequences in this sample as well. The V gene is TRBV27, the J gene TRBJ2-4; the D is unclear. Germline assignment: CDR1 MNHEY and CDR2 SMNVEV (reference sequence). This CDR3 contains 13 residues. The V gene lost 2 bases and the J gene lost 3 bases, with 5 bases spanning the gap. DNA of the CDR3: TGTGCCAGCAGTTTAGGGGTCAAAAACATTCAGTACTTC. Protein sequence: CASSLGVKNIQYF.

This clone has a handful of counts. J is TRBJ2-7 and V is TRBV5-6; TRBD2 agrees at 11 bases. Trimming cost V 4 bases and J 4 bases; bases outside gene matches: 13. This CDR3 is built from 17 residues. The V gene's germline CDR1 is SGHDT and CDR2 YYEEEE. For the CDR3, the DNA is TGTGCCAGCAGCAAATTTTCCGGGACTAGCGGTAAGTACGAGCAGTACTTC. It encodes CASSKFSGTSGKYEQYF. Full variable domain (remainder filled in from reference TRBV5-6 and TRBJ2-7): DAGVTQSPTHLIKTRGQQVTLRCSPKSGHDTVSWYQQALGQGPQFIFQYYEEEERQRGNFPDRFSGHQFPNYSSELNVNALLLGDSALYLCASSKFSGTSGKYEQYFGPGTRLTVT.

The chain uses TRBV28 and TRBJ1-2; the match to TRBD1 covers 7 bases. Germline V gene lookup returns CDR1 MDHEN and CDR2 SYDVKM. This CDR3 is built from 15 residues. V was clipped by 5 bases and J by 4 bases; unmatched bases: 10. CDR3: CASSPGQDWGYGYTF. CDR3 coding DNA: TGTGCCAGCAGTCCTGGACAGGACTGGGGCTATGGCTACACCTTC.

The chain is built from TRBV5-1 and TRBJ2-1; weak D call: TRBD2 (5 bases). V was shortened by 2 bases and J by 10 bases, with 10 bases between the two germline ends. CDR1 is SGHRS, CDR2 YFSETQ, per germline. CDR3 length: 12 residues. CDR3 sequence reads: CASSFEGGEQFF. The DNA for the CDR3 is TGCGCCAGCAGCTTTGAGGGCGGAGAGCAGTTCTTC.

J is TRBJ2-1 and V is TRBV9, with a tentative D call TRBD2 (5 bases). Germline V gene lookup returns CDR1 SGDLS and CDR2 YYNGEE. The V gene lost 0 bases and the J gene lost 5 bases, with 12 bases spanning the gap. The CDR3 is 15 residues long. CDR3 sequence (DNA): TGTGCCAGCAGCGTAGGGCTAGCAGATAACAATGAGCAGTTCTTC. Its protein product is CASSVGLADNNEQFF. Complete variable domain (other parts from reference TRBV9 and TRBJ2-1): DSGVTQTPKHLITATGQRVTLRCSPRSGDLSVYWYQQSLDQGLQFLIQYYNGEERAKGNILERFSAQQFPDLHSELNLSSLELGDSALYFCASSVGLADNNEQFFGPGTRLTVL.

The chain carries TRBV2 and TRBJ2-3; 10 positions agree with TRBD2. The junction had 2 bases not matched to a gene; V was cut back by 8 bases and J by 9 bases. This CDR3 region has 11 residues. Germline CDR1 and CDR2: SNHLY and FYNNEI. In nucleotides, the CDR3 is TGTGCCAGCTTACTAGCGGGAACGCAGTATTTT. This sequence encodes CASLLAGTQYF.

The chain couples TRBV5-1 to TRBJ2-7; D perhaps matches TRBD1 (5 bases). Looked up from germline, CDR1 is SGHRS and CDR2 is YFSETQ. There are 13 residues in the CDR3. V was pared by 5 bases and J by 0 bases, with 9 bases between. The CDR3 DNA reads as TGCGCCAGCAGTTCCGACAGCTCCTACGAGCAGTACTTC. It yields the protein CASSSDSSYEQYF.

This clone was seen just once. The rearrangement joins TRBV7-9 to TRBJ2-7, with 7 bases identical to TRBD2. This CDR3 spans 14 amino acids. V lost 2 bases, J lost 4 bases, and 5 bases stayed unmatched. Per the germline V gene, CDR1 is SEHNR and CDR2 is FQNEAQ (reference sequence). CDR3 protein: CASSLIAGRYEQYF. CDR3 nucleotides: TGTGCCAGCAGCTTAATAGCGGGCAGATACGAGCAGTACTTC.

In nucleotides, the CDR3 is TGCGCCAGCAACCGGGACGGATCCTACGAGCAGTACTTC. Encoded protein: CASNRDGSYEQYF. This chain joins TRBV5-1 and TRBJ2-7, with D possibly being TRBD1 or TRBD2 (5 bases each). The CDR3 covers 13 residues. Trimming stripped 6 bases from V and 1 base from J, with 11 bases between. CDR1 is SGHRS, CDR2 YFSETQ, per germline.

The genes are TRBV29-1 and TRBJ1-2, with 10 nucleotides matching TRBD1. The CDR3 loop spans 18 amino acids. Germline V CDR1 and CDR2: SQVTM, ANQGSEA. J gave up 2 bases and V 4 bases, and 16 bases lay outside the gene matches. CDR3 bases: TGCAGCGTTGGTGGATTGACAGGGGGCGAGACAGTGAACTATGGCTACACCTTC. It translates to CSVGGLTGGETVNYGYTF.

As to this clone: Other nucleotide sequences from this sample produce the same CDR3. This chain joins TRBV27 and TRBJ2-1; 7 nucleotides agree with TRBD2. Looked up from germline, CDR1 is MNHEY and CDR2 is SMNVEV (reference sequence). Germline trimming cut 5 bases from V and 1 base from J; bases unmatched to any gene: 2. The CDR3 runs to 14 residues. CDR3 in DNA: TGTGCCAGCAGTCCAGCGGGGTCCTACAATGAGCAGTTCTTC. Translation: CASSPAGSYNEQFF.

The chain employs TRBV7-2 and TRBJ2-1; no reliable D call. V lost 4 bases and J lost 0, with 13 bases in between. The CDR3 length is 16 residues. CDR1 is SGHTA and CDR2 is FQGNSA in the germline V gene. CDR3 protein: CASSYHPLSSYNEQFF. CDR3 coding DNA: TGTGCCAGCAGCTATCACCCCCTGAGCTCCTACAATGAGCAGTTCTTC.

The chain carries TRBV4-1 and TRBJ2-7; 8 bases line up with TRBD1. This CDR3 region has 15 residues. CDR1 and CDR2 from the germline V gene are MGHRA and YSYEKL. V shed 5 bases and J 0 bases; nucleotides not matched to a gene: 6. The CDR3 region is CASSETGESSYEQYF. Here the CDR3 DNA reads TGCGCCAGCAGCGAGACAGGGGAAAGCTCCTACGAGCAGTACTTC.

The rearrangement links TRBV7-6 to TRBJ2-5, with D maybe TRBD2 (6 bases). The germline V gene encodes CDR1 SGHVS and CDR2 FNYEAQ. CDR3 length: 14 amino acids. With 5 bases removed from V and 4 bases from J, the gap between germline ends came to 14 bases. In nucleotides, the CDR3 is TGTGCCAGCAGCCTTCAGGAGGGACTAGAGACCCAGTACTTC. Translating it yields CASSLQEGLETQYF. The whole variable domain, filled in from reference TRBV7-6 and TRBJ2-5, reads GAGVSQSPRYKVTKRGQDVALRCDPISGHVSLYWYRQALGQGPEFLTYFNYEAQQDKSGLPNDRFSAERPEGSISTLTIQRTEQRDSAMYRCASSLQEGLETQYFGPGTRLLVL.

This clone has a handful of counts. The chain recombines TRBV2 with TRBJ2-1; D perhaps matches TRBD1 (5 bases). This CDR3 region has 12 residues. Germline CDR1 is SNHLY and CDR2 is FYNNEI. V was trimmed by 6 bases and J by 6 bases, leaving 9 bases between them. The chain's CDR3 is CASRDQGNEQFF. The CDR3 DNA reads as TGTGCCAGCAGGGACCAGGGCAATGAGCAGTTCTTC. The whole variable domain, remainder taken from reference TRBV2 and TRBJ2-1, is EPEVTQTPSHQVTQMGQEVILRCVPISNHLYFYWYRQILGQKVEFLVSFYNNEISEKSEIFDDQFSVERPDGSNFTLKIRSTKLEDSAMYFCASRDQGNEQFFGPGTRLTVL.

Concerning this clone itself: The sample holds other DNA sequences that translate to the same CDR3. The rearrangement links TRBV15 to TRBJ2-7, with D possibly being TRBD2 (5 bases). CDR1 is LNHNV and CDR2 is YYDKDF in the germline V gene (reference sequence). Trimming cost V 0 bases and J 7 bases, with 7 bases left between them. This CDR3 has 12 amino acids. The CDR3 coding sequence is TGTGCCACCAGCAGAGATCGCGGGGAGCAGTACTTC. Its protein is CATSRDRGEQYF.

The chain has TRBV5-1 and TRBJ2-1; no clear D gene. The ends were cut back, 0 bases at V and 3 bases at J, with 7 bases in the middle. CDR3 length: 14 amino acids. Germline V gene data show CDR1 as SGHRS and CDR2 as YFSETQ. The CDR3 sequence is CASSLVTNYNEQFF. CDR3 coding DNA: TGCGCCAGCAGCTTGGTTACAAACTACAATGAGCAGTTCTTC.